The subject of this entry is one TCR beta chain. No cognate antigen has been identified for it. No clone much larger than this one lies a single base away; base qualities are absent. Libraries were built with multiplex PCR. The sample was run on an Illumina HiSeq 4000. To build TCR beta libraries, CDR3 regions were amplified by Arm-PCR using iRepertoire HTBI primers. Before sequencing, the PCR products went through gel purification. Per the original workflow: Gene usage analysis of CDR3 amino acid clonotypes used the 62 TRBV and about 13 TRBJ segments found across samples. COPE and FqMerger were used to merge filtered high-quality paired reads into contigs. Contigs were aligned with BLAST to IMGT TRBV, TRBD and TRBJ reference genes, and CDR3 was defined per IMGT. Highly expanded clones were defined as clonotypes with a frequency above 0.1%. Shannon entropy served as the measure of repertoire diversity, while the Gini coefficient captured V-J evenness. A clonotype found in more than one individual was treated as public. TCRdb handled the public reads itself, with Q25 trimming in fastp and clone calling in MiXCR, and kept productive beta chains. All rows with the same CDR3 protein become a single entry with the most common DNA and genes. The V and J calls and clone size come from TCRdb's table, not from the authors' own analysis. The sample table records over 500,000 distinct CDR3 sequences; roughly 15% of these occur just once. The ten largest make up approximately 20% of the sample.

CDR1 and CDR2 are read off the germline V gene as MNHNS and SASEGT. The CDR3 has 15 amino acids, counting the end cysteine and phenylalanine. Only CDR3 DNA is held: 45 bases, read in frame from base 1. After removal of 4 bases from V and 6 bases from J, the junction retains 8 bases not matched to a gene. The sample's time point label, decoded: newly diagnosed GD, antithyroid drugs for less than 3 months. RNA was extracted from PBMCs in TRIzol for both TCR sequencing and RNA sequencing. The diagnosis of Graves' disease followed American Thyroid Association guidelines. Patients for the study were recruited at an endocrinology department in Xi'an, China. From each patient, about 9 milliliters of peripheral blood was collected into an EDTA anticoagulant tube. Ficoll Paque Plus density gradient separation was used to isolate PBMCs, and no further T cell sorting was done. An Agilent 2100 Bioanalyzer and agarose gel were used to assess RNA quality, and a NanoDrop 2000 was used to measure RNA concentration.

These data come from a study of regulatory T cells in long-lasting Graves disease (dated by TCRdb to about 2021). In the study overall: Newly diagnosed Graves' disease patients had taken antithyroid drugs for less than 3 months. Patients with persistent Graves' disease were compared with patients with newly diagnosed Graves' disease using TCR sequencing and RNA sequencing of peripheral blood. The study took place in China and was registered as a clinical trial. A total of roughly 33 samples underwent TCR sequencing: about 13 from persistent and roughly 20 from newly diagnosed Graves' disease patients. Results and caveats for the whole study, not just this receptor: Lower TCR Shannon entropy and fewer highly expanded clones were observed in persistent Graves' disease patients than in newly diagnosed patients, which suggested clonal expansion. The small sample size was acknowledged by the authors as a limitation that may reduce accuracy. Only peripheral blood was studied, because thyroid tissue, the primary lesion, was inaccessible. Sequencing and analysis were limited to the TCR beta chain. Preferential use of TRBV28, TRBJ1-2 and TRBJ2-5 was observed in persistent disease, whereas TRBV20-1 and TRBJ2-1 were favored in newly diagnosed disease. More public clonotypes were shared among persistent patients (roughly 3,000) than among newly diagnosed patients (under 1,000).

The same sample was also used in a study of T cells in Graves' hyperthyroidism and ophthalmopathy. As noted in the second study: A patient counted as having stable Graves' hyperthyroidism if no progression to ophthalmopathy occurred over 18 months of follow-up. Hyperthyroidism patients were newly diagnosed, had a disease duration of under 2 months, and were aged 18 to 65 years. Any patient with an uncontrolled infection, another autoimmune disease, pregnancy or lactation was excluded. Diagnoses were established on the basis of clinical symptoms, serum thyroxine and TRAb, thyroid ultrasound, and orbital computed tomography. A first-round RT-PCR of the TCR CDR3 used the HTBI primer set with the Qiagen OneStep RT-PCR kit. Blood samples also contained most of the expanded thyroid clonotypes (frequency above 0.001), which suggests that blood repertoires may reflect thyroid immune responses. A model built on a 13 V-J signature distinguished ophthalmopathy from stable hyperthyroidism, reaching roughly 88% sensitivity and around 81% specificity in cross-validation and 80%/75% in testing. In validation, progression to ophthalmopathy was predicted by the model with about 70% sensitivity and about 72% specificity, a median of approximately 6.5 months before onset. TCR V-J signatures able to tell the groups apart were searched for in a discovery cohort of some 97 patients, of whom around 42 had Graves' ophthalmopathy and about 60 had stable Graves' hyperthyroidism. An independent validation cohort of about 19 hyperthyroidism patients and 15 or so patients who later progressed to ophthalmopathy tested prospective prediction of ophthalmopathy. The roughly 94 discovery patients were randomly divided into training and test sets at a 7:3 ratio. In several Graves' hyperthyroidism patients, the study also compared T-cell repertoires from thyroid tissue with T-cell repertoires from blood. After blood sampling, hyperthyroidism patients were treated with methimazole at a starting dose of 30 mg daily, and ophthalmopathy patients were treated with high-dose intravenous methylprednisolone. Libraries were constructed in a second round of multiplex PCR, after which size selection and purification were carried out. The libraries were sequenced on an Illumina HiSeq2000 using paired-end 100 bp reads. SOAPnuke was used to process the raw data, with reads discarded if the reads contained adapters or uncalled bases, had a mean Phred below 15, or lacked an exact constant-primer or identifier match. High-quality paired reads were merged using COPE v1.2.5, and each unique nucleotide sequence was defined as a clonotype. MiTCR v1.1 was used to align clonotypes to the IMGT TRBV, TRBD and TRBJ reference segments. The analysis included only V-J combinations with a frequency above 0.0001, which together covered approximately 99% of the repertoires. A TCS score was defined as the ratio of F50 (clonal expansion) to E x V (chaos), with BLOSUM62-based TCRdist applied between CDR3 peptides within each V-J. Welch's t-statistics and random forest reduced 500 to 550 V-J features to 10 to 15, which were used in a naive Bayes classifier (R e1071). Sample size was not statistically predetermined, and blinding of investigators to group allocation was not performed. The paper describes TCR Vbeta CDR3 sequencing of 120 to 150 peripheral blood samples, made up of about 41 ophthalmopathy patients, 70 to 75 hyperthyroidism patients and 17 progressor patients.

The rearrangement combines TRBV6-1 with TRBJ2-1; 8 middle bases align to TRBD1. The material was peripheral blood mononuclear cells (PBMCs), obtained at new diagnosis, from a patient treated with antithyroid drugs. This clonotype originated in a woman in her 30s with Graves disease. Donor details come from another sample of the same person, matched by shared clones. The CDR3 loop reads CASSVDRGFFNEQFF. The sequenced DNA: TGTGCCAGCAGTGTCGACAGGGGCTTTTTCAATGAGCAGTTCTTC.